Reported below is one T cell receptor (beta chain). A single record per CDR3 protein comes from TCRdb applying MiXCR to the RACE reads. This repertoire shows 150,000 to 200,000 distinct CDR3 sequences, around 30% found once; its top ten account for roughly 3%. The entry originates in a study of human T cells and chemical hapten exposure. The CDR3 runs 12 residues. Per germline, CDR1 SGHTA and CDR2 FQGNSA. V was cut by 7 bases and J by 2 bases, with 8 bases left in between. Regarding time point: pre-sensitization, week 0. This sample's treatment: therapeutic diphenylcyclopropenone sensitization with weekly scalp DPC.

This receptor was obtained from a woman younger than 45 with alopecia areata. Some clones in this sample may be carry-over from other donors' samples. Specimen: whole blood, collected in connection with sensitization to the hapten diphenylcyclopropenone (DPC). The gene calls are TRBV7-2 and TRBJ2-5, with a weak D call TRBD1 (5 bases). The CDR3 region is CASTRTQETQYF. For the CDR3, the DNA is TGTGCCAGCACCCGGACACAAGAGACCCAGTACTTC. The full variable domain, in which reference TRBV7-2 and TRBJ2-5 provide the parts outside the CDR3, is GAGVSQSPSNKVTEKGKDVELRCDPISGHTALYWYRQSLGQGLEFLIYFQGNSAPDKSGLPSDRFSAERTGGSVSTLTIQRTQQEDSAVYLCASTRTQETQYFGPGTRLLVL.